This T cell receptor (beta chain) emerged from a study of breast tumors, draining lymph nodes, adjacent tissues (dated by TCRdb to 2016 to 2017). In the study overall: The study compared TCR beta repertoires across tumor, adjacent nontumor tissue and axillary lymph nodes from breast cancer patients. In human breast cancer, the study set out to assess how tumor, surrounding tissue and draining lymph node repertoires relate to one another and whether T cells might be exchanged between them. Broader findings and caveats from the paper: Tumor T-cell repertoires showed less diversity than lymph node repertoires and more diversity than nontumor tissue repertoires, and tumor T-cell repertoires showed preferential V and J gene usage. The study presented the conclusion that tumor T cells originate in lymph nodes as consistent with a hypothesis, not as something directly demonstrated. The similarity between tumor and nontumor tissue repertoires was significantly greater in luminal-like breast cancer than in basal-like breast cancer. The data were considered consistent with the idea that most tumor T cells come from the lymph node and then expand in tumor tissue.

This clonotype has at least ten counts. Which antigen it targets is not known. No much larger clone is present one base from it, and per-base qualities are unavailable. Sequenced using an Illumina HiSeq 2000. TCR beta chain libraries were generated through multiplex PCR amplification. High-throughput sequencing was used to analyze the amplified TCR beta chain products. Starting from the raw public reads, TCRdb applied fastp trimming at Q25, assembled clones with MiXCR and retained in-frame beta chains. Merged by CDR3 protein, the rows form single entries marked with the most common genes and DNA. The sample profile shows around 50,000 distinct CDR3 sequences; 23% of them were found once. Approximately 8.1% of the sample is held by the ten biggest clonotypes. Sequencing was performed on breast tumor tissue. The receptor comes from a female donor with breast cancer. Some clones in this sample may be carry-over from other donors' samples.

The DNA sequence is as follows: TGTGCCAGCAGCGCTGAGAGAGGGTCTGGTAATTCACCCCTCCACTTT. This gives the protein CASSAERGSGNSPLHF. Rearrangement joined TRBV9 to TRBJ1-6, with no D gene named confidently. Via the germline V gene, CDR1 is SGDLS and CDR2 YYNGEE. V sheds 3 bases and J sheds 6 bases, leaving 16 bases between their ends. Including cysteine and phenylalanine, the CDR3 has 16 amino acids. Of the read, only the CDR3 DNA is kept; its 48 bases are in frame from base 1. Extended through the reference TRBV9 and TRBJ1-6 proteins, this CDR3 yields the full variable domain: DSGVTQTPKHLITATGQRVTLRCSPRSGDLSVYWYQQSLDQGLQFLIQYYNGEERAKGNILERFSAQQFPDLHSELNLSSLELGDSALYFCASSAERGSGNSPLHFGNGTRLTVT.